Below are 27 T cell receptor beta chains sequenced from a single sample in a study of blood T cells in healthy people across ages. The use of a sample-barcoded 5' primer and a J-beta primer mix characterized a second PCR of roughly 6 to 11 cycles. Each CDR3 protein gets one entry after TCRdb re-called the 5' RACE reads with MiXCR. This table holds about 830,000 distinct CDR3 sequences, roughly 64% found once. The sequencing input was blood. These receptors all come from a man between 25 and 39 years old in good health.

This chain uses TRBV4-2 with TRBJ2-7; TRBD2 aligns across 14 bases. Looked up from germline, CDR1 is LGHNA and CDR2 is YNFKEQ. Trimming took 1 base from V and 4 from J; bases not matched to a gene: 6. This CDR3 has 17 amino acids. The chain's CDR3 is CASSQAQTSGGEYEQYF. The DNA of the CDR3 is TGTGCCAGCAGCCAAGCCCAGACTAGCGGGGGGGAGTACGAGCAGTACTTC.

This chain joins TRBV7-2 and TRBJ2-1, with 10 nucleotides matching TRBD2. This CDR3 is built from 16 residues. V was clipped by 1 base and J by 4 bases; unmatched bases: 4. From germline, CDR1 is SGHTA and CDR2 FQGNSA. The CDR3 is CASSLVRTSGYNEQFF. The DNA for the CDR3 is TGTGCCAGCAGCTTAGTAAGGACTAGCGGTTACAATGAGCAGTTCTTC.

As to this clonotype: One junction end does not reproduce the germline sequence, and a read error may be involved. The chain uses TRBV11-2 and TRBJ2-3; D may be TRBD2 (6 bases). Germline CDR1 SGHAT, CDR2 FQNNGV. This CDR3 contains 17 residues. CDR3 sequence (DNA): TGTGCCGGCAGCTTAGGAGTTACTAGCCGGACCACAGATACGCAGTATTTT. Translation: CAGSLGVTSRTTDTQYF.

This clonotype was found a few times. The rearrangement uses TRBV12-3 or TRBV12-4 and TRBJ2-1; D unresolved. The V and J ends lost 8 bases and 8 bases respectively, with 16 bases between them. The CDR3 is 13 amino acids. The CDR3, as DNA: TGTGCCAGCGCTTCCCGTACTGCTGATGAGCAGTTCTTC. Protein sequence: CASASRTADEQFF.

The chain joins TRBV11-2 to TRBJ2-1, with D possibly being TRBD1 (5 bases). This CDR3 comprises 16 residues. CDR1 is SGHAT and CDR2 is FQNNGV in the germline V gene. Trimming took 2 bases from V and 4 from J, leaving 15 bases between them. For the CDR3, the DNA is TGTGCCAGCAGCTTAAGACTTACAGGACATTACAATGAGCAGTTCTTC. Residues: CASSLRLTGHYNEQFF.

The chain couples TRBV7-2 to TRBJ2-3; a weak D match, TRBD1 (6 bases). The CDR3 runs 16 residues. V lost 4 bases, J lost 4 bases, and 18 bases lay in between. The germline V gene encodes CDR1 SGHTA and CDR2 FQGNSA. The CDR3 DNA reads TGTGCCAGCAGCTCACAGGGTGTGCGGTCATCAGATACGCAGTATTTT. Protein product: CASSSQGVRSSDTQYF.

The chain combines TRBV5-1 with TRBJ2-1; D unclear. The V end was cut by 0 bases, the J end by 8 bases, with 12 bases between. Germline V gives CDR1 SGHRS, CDR2 YFSETQ. CDR3 length: 14 residues. The CDR3 protein is CASSLGGGLDEQFF. The CDR3 bases are TGCGCCAGCAGCTTGGGGGGTGGTTTGGATGAGCAGTTCTTC.

This sequence joins TRBV27 and TRBJ2-1, with TRBD1 identical over 9 bases. V lost 4 bases to trimming and J lost 8 bases; unmatched junction nucleotides: 9. CDR1 MNHEY and CDR2 SMNVEV come from the germline V gene (reference sequence). This CDR3 is 15 amino acids long. CDR3 in amino acids: CASSSKPGQGDEQFF. CDR3 DNA sequence: TGTGCCAGCAGTTCGAAGCCGGGACAGGGCGATGAGCAGTTCTTC.

The DNA for the CDR3 is TGCAGTGCTACAGGACAGGGGCCCCACGAGCAGTACTTC. Translation: CSATGQGPHEQYF. This rearrangement joins TRBV20-1 to TRBJ2-4, with 9 nucleotides matching TRBD1. The end of the DNA is better explained by TRBJ2-7, so the J call may be wrong. The CDR3 totals 13 residues. Germline V CDR1 and CDR2: DFQATT, SNEGSKA (reference sequence).

Ten or more counts support this clonotype. The rearrangement joins TRBV5-1 to TRBJ2-5; D possibly corresponds to TRBD1 (6 bases). Trimming left V 2 bases short and J 5 bases short, with 10 bases between. This CDR3 is built from 13 residues. Germline CDR1 and CDR2: SGHRS and YFSETQ. The CDR3 DNA follows: TGCGCCAGCAGCTTTCAGGGGTATGAGACCCAGTACTTC. Amino acids: CASSFQGYETQYF.

The V and J genes are TRBV28 and TRBJ1-4; D uncertain. The V end lost 2 bases, the J end lost 8 bases, and 9 bases lay between the germline ends. The germline CDR1 and CDR2 sequences are MDHEN and SYDVKM. The CDR3 has 13 residues. The CDR3 reads CASSLRTVEKLFF. In nucleotides, the CDR3 is TGTGCCAGCAGTTTAAGAACGGTAGAAAAACTGTTTTTT.

This clonotype turned up a few times. V is TRBV20-1 and J is TRBJ2-7; D unresolved. Gene TRBJ2-5 matches the end of the DNA better, so the J call may be wrong. The CDR3 runs to 10 residues. Germline values: CDR1 DFQATT, CDR2 SNEGSKA (reference sequence). In DNA form, the CDR3 reads TGCAGTGCCACCAGAGAGACCCAGTACTTC. It is translated as CSATRETQYF.

The chain is built from TRBV3-1 and TRBJ2-7, with no clear D. V was cut by 3 bases and J by 5 bases, with 11 bases left in between. Germline V gives CDR1 LGHDT, CDR2 YNNKEL (reference sequence). CDR3 size: 13 residues. DNA for the CDR3: TGTGCCAGCAGCCATAGCCCGGGTAACGAGCAGTACTTC. This translates into CASSHSPGNEQYF.

The chain recombines TRBV3-1 with TRBJ2-5; no definite D call. CDR1 is LGHDT and CDR2 is YNNKEL in the germline V gene (reference sequence). Trimming pared 2 bases from V and 0 bases from J, leaving 7 bases between. The CDR3 is 14 amino acids. CDR3 protein: CASSQYRDQETQYF. The CDR3 DNA sequence: TGTGCCAGCAGCCAATACCGGGACCAAGAGACCCAGTACTTC.

The sample holds a few counts of this clonotype. The chain employs TRBV15 and TRBJ2-5; 8 positions match TRBD1. This CDR3 comprises 14 residues. J lost 2 bases, V lost 5 bases, and 4 bases had no gene match. Germline CDR1 LNHNV, CDR2 YYDKDF (reference sequence). DNA for the CDR3: TGTGCCACCAGCGCCCGACAGGGGCAAGAGACCCAGTACTTC. Protein product: CATSARQGQETQYF.

This clonotype showed up just a few times. J is TRBJ2-1 and V is TRBV4-2; the D gene is possibly TRBD2 (5 bases). V was trimmed by 1 base and J by 7 bases, leaving 17 bases between them. CDR1 and CDR2 (germline): LGHNA, YNFKEQ. This CDR3 has 16 amino acids. The CDR3 reads CASSQVWAGKGNEQFF. CDR3 DNA: TGTGCCAGCAGCCAAGTCTGGGCGGGTAAGGGAAATGAGCAGTTCTTC.

The rearrangement joins TRBV6-5 to TRBJ1-4; D not resolved. The CDR3 loop spans 15 amino acids. V gave up 2 bases and J gave up 0 bases, with 7 bases separating them. In germline, CDR1 is MNHEY, CDR2 SVGAGI. DNA for the CDR3: TGTGCCAGCAGTTACGCCCGAGCAACTAATGAAAAACTGTTTTTT. It encodes CASSYARATNEKLFF.

This clonotype showed up many times. The junction departs from germline at one end; a sequencing error may be responsible. The chain combines TRBV3-1 with TRBJ1-2; tentative D call: TRBD1 (5 bases). This CDR3 has 15 residues. The germline V gene encodes CDR1 LGHDT and CDR2 YNNKEL (reference sequence). CDR3 residues: CASSQALTRDYGYTF. The CDR3 bases are TGTGCCAGCAGCCAAGCTCTTACAAGGGACTACGGCTACACCTTC.

The sample holds a few counts of this clonotype. The genes are TRBV24-1 and TRBJ2-3, with D possibly being TRBD1 (5 bases). CDR1 and CDR2 from the germline V gene are KGHDR and SFDVKD. The CDR3 loop spans 13 amino acids. Trimming took off 4 bases at V and 4 bases at J, with 8 bases between the two ends. CDR3 DNA: TGTGCCACCAGTGAGGCAGGGTCAGATACGCAGTATTTT. It encodes CATSEAGSDTQYF.

The chain employs TRBV2 and TRBJ2-7, with D perhaps assigned TRBD1 or TRBD2 (5 bases each). Germline CDR1 and CDR2: SNHLY and FYNNEI. With 5 bases removed from V and 4 bases from J, the gap between germline ends came to 12 bases. This CDR3 has 13 residues. The CDR3 sequence is CASSPGPKYEQYF. For the CDR3, the DNA is TGTGCCAGCAGTCCGGGACCCAAGTACGAGCAGTACTTC.

The rearrangement uses TRBV27 and TRBJ2-5; D remains ambiguous. The DNA end favors TRBJ2-7, so the J call may be wrong. CDR3 length: 13 amino acids. CDR1 is MNHEY, CDR2 SMNVEV, per germline (reference sequence). CDR3 region: CASSFRPNYEQYF. The CDR3 nucleotides read TGTGCCAGCAGTTTTCGACCAAACTACGAGCAGTACTTC.

The J gene is TRBJ2-7, the V gene TRBV25-1; 7 bases fit TRBD2. The V segment lost 1 base and the J segment 6 bases; nucleotides outside the gene matches: 0. The length of the CDR3 is 12 residues. Germline assignment: CDR1 MGHDK and CDR2 SYGVNS. CDR3 region: CASSEWGGEQYF. As DNA, the CDR3 is TGTGCCAGCAGTGAATGGGGGGGCGAGCAGTACTTC.

The V gene is TRBV28, the J gene TRBJ2-2, with D maybe TRBD2 (6 bases). The CDR3 covers 18 residues. The V end lost 6 bases, the J end lost 0 bases, and 20 bases lay between the germline ends. From germline, CDR1 is MDHEN and CDR2 SYDVKM. This CDR3 reads CASRLTYGRGTNTGELFF. The CDR3 bases are TGTGCCAGCAGGCTCACTTATGGGCGGGGTACGAACACCGGGGAGCTGTTTTTT.

This chain uses TRBV7-6 with TRBJ2-7; 8 nucleotides agree with TRBD1. The junction had 9 bases not matched to a gene; V was cut back by 7 bases and J by 4 bases. CDR1 SGHVS and CDR2 FNYEAQ come from the germline V gene. CDR3 size: 14 residues. The DNA of the CDR3 is TGTGCCAGCACTATTGGCAGGGGGCAGTACGAGCAGTACTTC. This sequence encodes CASTIGRGQYEQYF. Supplemented by reference TRBV7-6 and TRBJ2-7, the full variable domain reads GAGVSQSPRYKVTKRGQDVALRCDPISGHVSLYWYRQALGQGPEFLTYFNYEAQQDKSGLPNDRFSAERPEGSISTLTIQRTEQRDSAMYRCASTIGRGQYEQYFGPGTRLTVT.

V usage is TRBV18 and J usage is TRBJ1-2; 8 nucleotides line up with TRBD1. The germline CDR1 and CDR2 sequences are KGHSH and LQKENI. The CDR3 consists of 15 residues. J was trimmed by 7 bases and V by 2 bases; bases with no gene match: 9. CDR3 nucleotides: TGTGCCAGCTCACCAACCGCCACAGGGGGTAGTGGCTACACCTTC. Amino acids: CASSPTATGGSGYTF.

The chain couples TRBV5-1 to TRBJ1-6, with 11 bases matching TRBD1. This CDR3 comprises 14 residues. V lost 4 bases to trimming and J lost 11 bases; unmatched junction nucleotides: 5. CDR1 and CDR2 from the germline V gene are SGHRS and YFSETQ. CDR3 region: CASSGGQGETPLHF. The DNA for the CDR3 is TGCGCCAGCAGCGGGGGACAGGGGGAAACACCCCTCCACTTT.

This clonotype has more than one count but fewer than ten. The rearrangement links TRBV7-2 to TRBJ2-1; 9 positions agree with TRBD1. Germline loops: CDR1 SGHTA, CDR2 FQGNSA. The V and J ends lost 6 bases and 7 bases, in that order; junction bases with no gene match: 10. The CDR3 has 15 residues. The CDR3: CASRGGGTGTNEQFF. DNA of the CDR3: TGTGCCAGCAGAGGTGGTGGGACAGGGACGAATGAGCAGTTCTTC. Based on the CDR3 plus reference TRBV7-2 and TRBJ2-1, the full variable domain is GAGVSQSPSNKVTEKGKDVELRCDPISGHTALYWYRQSLGQGLEFLIYFQGNSAPDKSGLPSDRFSAERTGGSVSTLTIQRTQQEDSAVYLCASRGGGTGTNEQFFGPGTRLTVL.